The next 10 T cell receptor beta chains were all read from a single sample in a study of T cells after yellow fever vaccination. TCRdb fed the 5' RACE reads into MiXCR, producing one record per CDR3 protein. The repertoire holds hundreds of thousands of distinct CDR3 sequences, with around 3.6% as singletons. The sample in question was PBMCs, obtained on the day of the yellow fever booster vaccination. These receptors were obtained from a man in his late teens or twenties who received the YFV17D yellow fever vaccine.

This clonotype was seen ten or more times. This CDR3 is CASSQGEVAVETQYF. CDR3 bases: TGTGCCAGCAGCCAAGGAGAGGTAGCCGTCGAGACCCAGTACTTC. This chain connects TRBV3-1 to TRBJ2-5; D unresolved. The CDR3 runs to 15 residues. With 1 base removed from V and 5 bases from J, the gap between germline ends came to 14 bases. Germline-derived CDR1 and CDR2 are LGHDT and YNNKEL (reference sequence).

This clonotype has at least ten counts. V gene TRBV12-3 or TRBV12-4 combines with J gene TRBJ2-3, with D perhaps TRBD1 or TRBD2 (6 bases each). This CDR3 is 16 amino acids long. V was pared by 3 bases and J by 1 base, with 14 bases between. As DNA, the CDR3 is TGTGCCAGCAGTTTCTCCGGGGGCGCTGGCACAGATACGCAGTATTTT. Translating it yields CASSFSGGAGTDTQYF.

This clonotype appeared many times. The chain is built from TRBV20-1 and TRBJ2-1; the match to TRBD2 covers 11 bases. The CDR3 has 18 residues. J lost 9 bases, V lost 0 bases, and 16 bases had no gene match. Germline V CDR1 and CDR2: DFQATT, SNEGSKA (reference sequence). The CDR3 nucleotides are TGCAGTGCTAGAGATGGCGGACCGGGACTAGCGGCCCTCCGTGAGCAGTTCTTC. Residues: CSARDGGPGLAALREQFF.

The J gene is TRBJ1-2, the V gene TRBV7-9, with D possibly matching TRBD1 (6 bases). The V end was cut by 3 bases, the J end by 6 bases, with 14 bases between. This CDR3 spans 14 amino acids. CDR1 and CDR2 (germline): SEHNR, FQNEAQ (reference sequence). The CDR3 spells CASSFGSRGDGYTF. In DNA, the CDR3 is TGTGCCAGCAGCTTTGGTTCCAGGGGAGATGGCTACACCTTC.

The chain has TRBV19 and TRBJ2-3, with D unresolved. CDR1 and CDR2 (germline): LNHDA, SQIVND (reference sequence). The V and J ends lost 4 bases and 8 bases respectively, with 13 bases between them. This CDR3 spans 13 amino acids. The CDR3 is CASSTSLAGTQYF. CDR3 sequence (DNA): TGTGCCAGTAGTACCTCCTTAGCCGGTACGCAGTATTTT.

In its sample, this clonotype was seen many times. V and J are TRBV5-5 and TRBJ2-2; D gene uncertain. CDR1 and CDR2 from the germline V gene are SGHKS and YYEKEE (reference sequence). The CDR3 has 13 amino acids. The ends were cut back, 3 bases at V and 7 bases at J, with 10 bases in the middle. The CDR3 nucleotides read TGTGCCAGCAGCTCCTTGATAGTCGGGGAGCTGTTTTTT. This translates into CASSSLIVGELFF. The entire variable domain, with the rest obtained from reference TRBV5-5 and TRBJ2-2, is as follows: DAGVTQSPTHLIKTRGQQVTLRCSPISGHKSVSWYQQVLGQGPQFIFQYYEKEERGRGNFPDRFSARQFPNYSSELNVNALLLGDSALYLCASSSLIVGELFFGEGSRLTVL.

This chain uses TRBV20-1 with TRBJ2-1; 8 nucleotides line up with TRBD2. This CDR3 comprises 14 residues. Germline CDR1 is DFQATT and CDR2 is SNEGSKA (reference sequence). V lost 6 bases and J lost 2; bases outside the gene matches: 6. The CDR3 protein is CSAPGTRAYNEQFF. The CDR3 region has the DNA TGCAGTGCCCCCGGGACTAGGGCCTACAATGAGCAGTTCTTC.

The rearrangement joins TRBV7-2 to TRBJ2-7; 7 bases map to TRBD2. Germline CDR1 and CDR2: SGHTA and FQGNSA. This CDR3 has 15 amino acids. After removal of 8 bases from V and 0 bases from J, the junction contained 10 bases not matched to a gene. CDR3 sequence: CASGASSGRSYEQYF. CDR3 DNA: TGTGCCAGCGGGGCGAGTAGCGGGCGCTCCTACGAGCAGTACTTC.

This clonotype showed up just a few times. The gene calls are TRBV9 and TRBJ2-4; TRBD2 matches at 7 bases. This CDR3 spans 14 amino acids. Trimming removed 7 bases from V and 1 base from J; junction bases left unmatched: 5. Germline V gene sequence: CDR1 SGDLS, CDR2 YYNGEE. CDR3 amino acids: CASGRGVAKNIQYF. CDR3 bases: TGTGCCAGCGGCCGGGGGGTGGCCAAAAACATTCAGTACTTC.

This clonotype was recorded many times. This rearrangement joins TRBV6-5 to TRBJ2-5; D perhaps matches TRBD2 (7 bases). Trimming cost V 5 bases and J 5 bases, with 12 bases left between them. The CDR3 sequence is 13 residues long. CDR1 and CDR2 (germline): MNHEY, SVGAGI. CDR3: CASSPAGAETQYF. CDR3 in DNA: TGTGCCAGCAGTCCCGCGGGGGCGGAGACCCAGTACTTC.